Presented here are 25 T cell receptor beta chains from one specimen sequenced in a study of T cell responses to AZD1222 COVID-19 vaccine. The protocol was immunoSEQ multiplex PCR, while the TCRdb copy is restricted to in-frame clones and leaves out a portion. The repertoire holds tens of thousands of clones, with 70% to 90% as singletons. Sequences were derived from peripheral blood, sampled 28 days after the second AZD1222 dose. These receptor sequences come from an adult who received the AZD1222 COVID-19 vaccine.

The gene calls are TRBV7-2 and TRBJ2-1; no firm D call. V lost 1 base, J lost 5 bases, and 9 bases lay in between. Germline CDR1 reads SGHTA; CDR2 reads FQGNSA. The CDR3 spans 14 residues. DNA of the CDR3: TGTGCCAGCAGCTTAGGTTCGTCGAACAATGAGCAGTTCTTC. This gives the protein CASSLGSSNNEQFF.

V and J are TRBV28 and TRBJ2-5; D gene uncertain. The V gene lost 6 bases and the J gene lost 7 bases, with 24 bases spanning the gap. Germline lookup yields CDR1 MDHEN and CDR2 SYDVKM. This CDR3 contains 16 residues. The CDR3 nucleotides are TGTGCCAGCAGCCGAGGTCGCTCTGGTGCTGGTGGGACCCAGTACTTC. Encoded protein: CASSRGRSGAGGTQYF.

The chain combines TRBV28 with TRBJ1-5; D not certain. Germline V CDR1 and CDR2: MDHEN, SYDVKM. Trimming pared 6 bases from V and 6 bases from J, leaving 18 bases between. CDR3 length: 15 residues. CDR3 in amino acids: CASSPSSLGGQPQHF. The CDR3 DNA is TGTGCCAGCAGCCCCAGCTCCCTGGGCGGTCAGCCCCAGCATTTT. Combining the CDR3 with reference TRBV28 and TRBJ1-5 gives the whole variable domain DVKVTQSSRYLVKRTGEKVFLECVQDMDHENMFWYRQDPGLGLRLIYFSYDVKMKEKGDIPEGYSVSREKKERFSLILESASTNQTSMYLCASSPSSLGGQPQHFGDGTRLSIL.

The chain links TRBV5-1 to TRBJ1-1; perhaps TRBD1 as D (6 bases). V gave up 4 bases and J gave up 7 bases, with 17 bases separating them. CDR1 SGHRS and CDR2 YFSETQ come from the germline V gene. The CDR3 covers 14 residues. The CDR3 sequence: CASSQGTATVEAFF. As DNA, the CDR3 is TGCGCCAGCAGCCAGGGGACCGCTACCGTTGAAGCTTTCTTT.

The genes are TRBV2 and TRBJ2-1; TRBD2 matches 8 bases. The CDR3 has 15 residues. From germline, CDR1 is SNHLY and CDR2 FYNNEI. Trimming at V came to 4 bases and at J to 5 bases, leaving 7 bases not matched to a gene. The CDR3 sequence: CASSGYGGAHNEQFF. CDR3 DNA: TGTGCCAGCAGTGGGTACGGGGGGGCCCACAATGAGCAGTTCTTC.

This chain joins TRBV6-6 and TRBJ2-7; 9 bases line up with TRBD1. The CDR3 runs to 16 residues. Germline V lookup: CDR1 MNHNY, CDR2 SVGAGI (reference sequence). The J segment lost 2 bases and the V segment lost 7 bases, leaving 12 bases of the junction unmatched. CDR3: CASTSAVGTGTYEQYF. The CDR3 DNA reads TGTGCCAGCACCTCAGCGGTCGGGACAGGGACCTACGAGCAGTACTTC.

The chain employs TRBV11-2 and TRBJ2-1, with 9 bases aligning to TRBD2. The V gene's germline CDR1 is SGHAT and CDR2 FQNNGV. Germline trimming cut 0 bases from V and 4 bases from J; bases unmatched to any gene: 10. This CDR3 is 18 amino acids long. CDR3 sequence reads: CASSLDQAGGMFYNEQFF. CDR3 bases: TGTGCCAGCAGCTTAGATCAAGCGGGGGGCATGTTTTACAATGAGCAGTTCTTC.

This chain links TRBV6-6 with TRBJ1-6; no reliable D call. From germline, CDR1 is MNHNY and CDR2 SVGAGI (reference sequence). The CDR3 extends over 13 amino acids. The ends were cut back, 5 bases at V and 17 bases at J, with 19 bases in the middle. CDR3 region: CASSATPNGRVHF. The DNA of the CDR3 is TGTGCCAGCAGTGCCACACCGAATGGACGCGTCCACTTT.

The V and J genes are TRBV27 and TRBJ2-7, with 7 nucleotides matching TRBD1. After removal of 6 bases from V and 3 bases from J, the junction contained 8 bases not matched to a gene. This CDR3 region has 14 residues. In germline, CDR1 is MNHEY, CDR2 SMNVEV (reference sequence). The CDR3 spells CASSTTGYDYEQYF. Written as DNA, the CDR3 is TGTGCCAGCAGCACGACAGGGTACGACTACGAGCAGTACTTC.

This rearrangement joins TRBV11-2 to TRBJ2-3; 12 bases match TRBD2. Germline CDR1 reads SGHAT; CDR2 reads FQNNGV. With 5 bases clipped from V and 5 bases from J, the junction kept 8 bases outside the gene matches. The CDR3 has 16 amino acids. In DNA, the CDR3 is TGTGCCAGCAGCCCCCGGACTAGCGGGGTTAGAGATACGCAGTATTTT. Encoded protein: CASSPRTSGVRDTQYF.

The chain links TRBV28 to TRBJ2-3, with D possibly matching TRBD1 (5 bases). There are 12 residues in the CDR3. Per the germline V gene, CDR1 is MDHEN and CDR2 is SYDVKM. Trimming removed 9 bases at V and 5 bases at J, with 12 bases between. The CDR3 protein is CASGALRDTQYF. CDR3 coding DNA: TGTGCCAGTGGGGCATTGAGAGATACGCAGTATTTT. Using reference TRBV28 and TRBJ2-3 for the parts outside the CDR3, the full variable domain is DVKVTQSSRYLVKRTGEKVFLECVQDMDHENMFWYRQDPGLGLRLIYFSYDVKMKEKGDIPEGYSVSREKKERFSLILESASTNQTSMYLCASGALRDTQYFGPGTRLTVL.

The chain has TRBV11-2 and TRBJ1-6; D is possibly TRBD1 (5 bases). Trimming removed 4 bases from V and 6 bases from J, with 19 bases in between. CDR1 is SGHAT, CDR2 FQNNGV, per germline. The CDR3 length is 17 residues. CDR3 sequence reads: CASSSPLGGTINSPLHF. The CDR3 DNA sequence: TGTGCCAGCAGCTCCCCCCTGGGGGGTACGATTAATTCACCCCTCCACTTT.

The gene calls are TRBV12-3 or TRBV12-4 and TRBJ1-5; a possible D gene is TRBD1 (6 bases). The CDR3 contains 11 residues. V was cut by 11 bases and J by 8 bases, with 13 bases left in between. The CDR3 reads CAVGGREPQHF. The CDR3 DNA reads as TGTGCCGTCGGGGGGCGGGAGCCCCAGCATTTT.

CDR3 residues: CASSTGPQISNQPQHF. CDR3 nucleotide sequence: TGTGCCAGTAGTACAGGGCCGCAAATTAGCAATCAGCCCCAGCATTTT. The chain recombines TRBV19 with TRBJ1-5, with D possibly TRBD1 on 5 matching bases. The CDR3 loop spans 16 amino acids. Trimming took off 4 bases at V and 0 bases at J, with 13 bases between the two ends. Germline lookup yields CDR1 LNHDA and CDR2 SQIVND (reference sequence).

CDR3 DNA sequence: TGTGCCAGCAATCCTGTTAGTGGTCGCGGGACTGAGCAGTTCTTC. This sequence encodes CASNPVSGRGTEQFF. V gene TRBV2 combines with J gene TRBJ2-1; the D gene is possibly TRBD2 (6 bases). The germline gives CDR1 SNHLY, CDR2 FYNNEI. V gave up 7 bases and J gave up 9 bases, with 22 bases separating them. This CDR3 spans 15 amino acids.

The chain employs TRBV9 and TRBJ1-2, with D perhaps matching TRBD1 (5 bases). The CDR3 has 14 amino acids. CDR1 is SGDLS, CDR2 YYNGEE, per germline. V lost 3 bases, J lost 2 bases, and 11 bases lay in between. As DNA, the CDR3 is TGTGCCAGCAGCGGGGGACGTTTGAACTATGGCTACACCTTC. Protein sequence: CASSGGRLNYGYTF.

By proportion, this clone is large. This chain connects TRBV6-2 or TRBV6-3 to TRBJ2-7, with 12 bases identical to TRBD2. Germline lookup yields CDR1 MNHEY and CDR2 SVGEGT. V lost 5 bases and J lost 3; bases outside the gene matches: 2. CDR3 length equals 14 residues. CDR3 loop: CASSPTSGGYEQYF. DNA of the CDR3: TGTGCCAGCAGTCCGACTAGCGGGGGCTACGAGCAGTACTTC.

The chain is built from TRBV28 and TRBJ2-7; 10 bases are a match to TRBD1. The V and J ends lost 2 bases and 2 bases, in that order; junction bases with no gene match: 6. The CDR3 runs to 16 residues. CDR1 is MDHEN and CDR2 is SYDVKM in the germline V gene. The CDR3 sequence: CASSLGTGEGTYEQYF. CDR3 nucleotides: TGTGCCAGCAGTTTAGGGACAGGGGAGGGGACCTACGAGCAGTACTTC.

The chain uses TRBV18 and TRBJ2-3, with TRBD2 matching 13 bases. V was pared by 3 bases and J by 1 base, with 10 bases of the junction left unmatched. The CDR3 totals 19 residues. CDR1 is KGHSH and CDR2 is LQKENI in the germline V gene. The CDR3 coding sequence is TGTGCCAGCTCACCTTCACCGGGACTAGCGGGGCCCCGCACAGATACGCAGTATTTT. The encoded protein is CASSPSPGLAGPRTDTQYF.

This clone has only one observation. V is TRBV7-9 and J is TRBJ2-5; 8 nucleotides align to TRBD2. This CDR3 has 15 residues. Per germline, CDR1 SEHNR and CDR2 FQNEAQ (reference sequence). The V gene end was trimmed by 1 base and the J gene end by 5 bases; junction bases not matched to a gene: 6. The CDR3: CASSLVEAGGETQYF. As DNA, the CDR3 is TGTGCCAGCAGCTTAGTAGAGGCGGGGGGCGAGACCCAGTACTTC. The whole variable domain, filled in from reference TRBV7-9 and TRBJ2-5, reads DTGVSQNPRHKITKRGQNVTFRCDPISEHNRLYWYRQTLGQGPEFLTYFQNEAQLEKSRLLSDRFSAERPKGSFSTLEIQRTEQGDSAMYLCASSLVEAGGETQYFGPGTRLLVL.

This clone has only one observation. V gene TRBV2 combines with J gene TRBJ1-3, with D perhaps TRBD1 (6 bases). The CDR3 loop spans 14 amino acids. Trimming shortened V by 6 bases and J by 2 bases, and 11 bases separated the two germline ends. Germline V gives CDR1 SNHLY, CDR2 FYNNEI. The CDR3 here is CASRTTGTGNTIYF. The CDR3 DNA follows: TGTGCCAGCAGGACCACAGGGACTGGAAACACCATATATTTT.

Worth noting for this clone: At one end, the junction sequence differs from germline, possibly due to a read error. The chain employs TRBV7-7 and TRBJ2-3; 8 bases map to TRBD1. This CDR3 comprises 14 residues. CDR1 is SSHAT and CDR2 is FNYEAQ in the germline V gene (reference sequence). The CDR3 DNA is TGTGCTAGCAGCTTCGGACAGGGTTCAGATACGCAGTATTTT. It translates to CASSFGQGSDTQYF.

The chain joins TRBV12-5 to TRBJ2-1; D remains unclear. The CDR3 spans 11 residues. The germline V gene encodes CDR1 LGHNT and CDR2 FRNRAP. Trimming stripped 1 base from V and 15 bases from J, with 10 bases between. CDR3 region: CASGLEFRTFF. DNA of the CDR3: TGTGCTAGTGGTTTGGAATTCCGGACGTTCTTC. Variable domain in full (rest from reference TRBV12-5 and TRBJ2-1): DARVTQTPRHKVTEMGQEVTMRCQPILGHNTVFWYRQTMMQGLELLAYFRNRAPLDDSGMPKDRFSAEMPDATLATLKIQPSEPRDSAVYFCASGLEFRTFFGPGTRLTVL.

The chain recombines TRBV7-9 with TRBJ1-2, with D possibly TRBD1 on 6 matching bases. Germline lookup yields CDR1 SEHNR and CDR2 FQNEAQ (reference sequence). This CDR3 has 13 residues. Trimming took off 5 bases at V and 2 bases at J, with 9 bases between the two ends. In DNA form, the CDR3 reads TGTGCCAGCAGCCGTCAGGGGAACTATGGCTACACCTTC. It is translated as CASSRQGNYGYTF.

The rearrangement joins TRBV11-2 to TRBJ2-3, with D possibly TRBD1 on 7 matching bases. This CDR3 comprises 16 residues. V lost 5 bases and J 5 bases, leaving 20 bases between the germline ends. Germline V gives CDR1 SGHAT, CDR2 FQNNGV. CDR3 in DNA: TGTGCCAGCAGCCCCTGGAGGGCAGGGGGAGGAGATACGCAGTATTTT. Protein: CASSPWRAGGGDTQYF.